This T cell receptor beta chain emerged from a study of blood T cell repertoires in COVID-19 (dated by TCRdb to the early 2020s). For context, the study as a whole: Collaborator samples came from the United States, Italy and Spain and covered acute and convalescent phases of COVID-19. Deeply sampled blood TCRbeta repertoires from subjects exposed to, actively infected with, or recovered from COVID-19 were included in the dataset. A de-identified subject ID, COVID-19 status, age in years and sex were almost always included in the sample metadata. The prospective study material was composed of cDNA or gDNA derived from T cells, B-cell-depleted T cells, or PBMCs. HLA class I and class II types, where available, came from metadata supplied by the sample provider rather than from assay-based typing. The repertoires were made available in a free public database intended to serve as a resource for research on the immune response to SARS-CoV-2. Samples came from the ongoing ImmuneRACE study (first 160 participants) plus 1,254 subjects from 6 global collaborators. Results and caveats for the whole study, not just this receptor: The quantity of clinical and demographic metadata differed by source and by participant and was supplied without curation.

Measured from the cysteine to the phenylalanine, the CDR3 is 16 residues long. The CDR3 DNA has 48 bases and is translated from base 1. The germline V end is reduced by 2 bases and the J end by 7 bases; junction bases left unmatched: 10. The germline V gene encodes CDR1 LNHDA and CDR2 SQIVND (reference sequence). One collaborating source in Seattle enrolled patients while the patients were actively infected and followed the patients over time throughout the course of disease. Each collaborating institution followed its own protocols to collect whole blood in K2EDTA tubes. Collaborator samples were shipped for TCRbeta analysis as frozen whole blood, isolated PBMCs, or DNA extracted from either sample type. A word on this clone: This receptor's antigen is unknown. Base qualities are not recorded, but no much larger clone differs from it by a single base.

The immunoSEQ Assay, a bias-controlled multiplex PCR, was used to amplify TCRbeta CDR3 regions from genomic DNA. In the original analysis: Nucleated cell counts per sample were estimated from amplification of reference gene primers within the assay. To quantify the absolute abundance of each unique TCRbeta CDR3 rearrangement, sequence reads were collapsed and filtered. Productive Simpson clonality was computed per sample as the square root of Simpson's diversity index over productive rearrangements. This is the immuneACCESS table as TCRdb keeps it, with only in-frame sequences that have V and J called. A part of the clones is gone; compared with another copy, unresolved V genes explain less than half, and the rest is unexplained. V and J calls and clone size follow that table, whereas D and trimming were derived from the DNA. In all, the sample holds about 170,000 clones, and around 81% of those were seen once. Clones ranked in the top ten supply about 8.1% of the sample.

The chain is made from TRBV19 and TRBJ1-5, with 8 middle bases fitting TRBD1. The sample was peripheral blood. This TCR came from a woman aged 80 or over with COVID-19, enrolled during active disease. The bases read TGTGCCAGTAGTATAACTAACAGGGGGTTCAGGCAGCCCCAGCATTTT. Its protein is CASSITNRGFRQPQHF. The entire variable domain, with the stretches around the CDR3 drawn from the reference TRBV19 and TRBJ1-5 proteins, is DGGITQSPKYLFRKEGQNVTLSCEQNLNHDAMYWYRQDPGQGLRLIYYSQIVNDFQKGDIAEGYSVSREKKESFPLTVTSAQKNPTAFYLCASSITNRGFRQPQHFGDGTRLSIL.